This TCR beta chain was captured by sequencing in a study of blood T cell repertoires in COVID-19 (dated by TCRdb to the early 2020s). Study-level background: Samples covering the acute and convalescent phases of COVID-19 were provided by collaborators in the United States, Italy and Spain. The prospective study material was composed of cDNA or gDNA derived from T cells, B-cell-depleted T cells, or PBMCs. The dataset comprised deeply sampled blood TCRbeta repertoires from subjects exposed to, actively infected with, or recovered from COVID-19. The repertoires were released in a freely available public database intended as a resource for research on the immune response to SARS-CoV-2. Samples were obtained from the ongoing ImmuneRACE study (first 160 participants) and from about 1,300 subjects provided by 6 global collaborators. The sample metadata nearly always contained a de-identified subject ID, COVID-19 status, age in years and sex. HLA class I and class II types, where available, came from metadata supplied by the sample provider rather than from assay-based typing.

The immunoSEQ Assay, a bias-controlled multiplex PCR, was used to amplify TCRbeta CDR3 regions from genomic DNA. The paper's data handling went like this. Nucleated cell counts per sample were estimated from amplification of reference gene primers within the assay. Sequence reads were collapsed and filtered to measure the absolute abundance of every unique TCRbeta CDR3 rearrangement. Productive Simpson clonality was computed per sample as the square root of Simpson's diversity index over productive rearrangements. Entries here come from immuneACCESS through TCRdb and include only in-frame sequences with V and J called. Some clones fail to appear in such tables; in the studies checked, an unresolved V gene covers under half of the shortfall, and the cause of the remainder is unknown. V and J calls and clone size are those listed in that table; D and trimming were worked out from the DNA. The sample table records about 82,000 clones; approximately 86% of these occur just once. Jointly, the top ten make up about 20% of the sample.

The germline V gene gives CDR1 as SQVTM and CDR2 as ANQGSEA. The CDR3 holds 15 amino acids from the cysteine to the valine. Just CDR3 DNA is preserved here, 45 bases in frame from base 1. Clipping removes 6 bases from V and 3 bases from J, with 9 as the unmatched junction base count. Beyond this particular receptor, the publication reports: The amount of clinical and demographic metadata varied by source and participant and was provided uncurated.

Comments on this clone: Its target antigen remains unknown. Per-nucleotide qualities are absent, and no much larger clonotype sits a single base away.

The collaborating institutions used their own protocols to collect whole blood in K2EDTA tubes. For TCRbeta analysis, collaborator samples were shipped as frozen whole blood, as isolated PBMCs, or as DNA extracted from either sample type. Input material: peripheral blood. The rearrangement combines TRBV29-1 with TRBJ2-7, with 12 junctional bases fitting TRBD1. The origin of this receptor is a man older than 75 with active or convalescent COVID-19. The base sequence is TGCAGCGTCCTCGGGACAGGGGGCGCCGGCTACGAGCAGTACGTC. This gives the protein CSVLGTGGAGYEQYV.